A selection of T cell receptor beta chains follows, all from one sample in a study of T cell changes during pregnancy in multiple sclerosis. The data were produced by immunoSEQ multiplex PCR, yet TCRdb's version contains in-frame clones alone and is incomplete. The profile covers about 20,000 clones, with 88% appearing a single time and roughly 7% taken by the ten largest. The sequences come from CD8+ T cells from peripheral blood mononuclear cells, collected in the third trimester of pregnancy. These TCRs come from a female donor in good health, enrolled as a control in a pregnancy study. Both conserved end residues are part of each CDR3. A D gene is named only where the DNA matches it firmly. Clone size is shown for a subset of rows, as once, few, many or a class of expanded clone.

TRBV11-2,.,TRBJ2-7,.,TGTGCCAGCAGCTTAGGTACAGGGAACTACGAGCAGTACTTC,CASSLGTGNYEQYF
TRBV5-8,TRBD1,TRBJ1-6,.,TGTGCCAGCAGCCACCCCGGACAGGGCTCTCTACGCGCACCCCTCCACTTT,CASSHPGQGSLRAPLHF
TRBV19,TRBD1,TRBJ2-3,.,TGTGCCAGTAGTCTTCCACCACCGGGACAGGGAACGCAGTATTTT,CASSLPPPGQGTQYF
TRBV19,.,TRBJ2-1,.,TGTGCCAGTAGTGGCTCTTACACTGAGCAGTTCTTC,CASSGSYTEQFF
TRBV2,.,TRBJ1-1,.,TGTGCCAGCAACCCGAAAGGGCGGGCTGAAGCTTTCTTT,CASNPKGRAEAFF
TRBV7-2,.,TRBJ2-5,.,TGTGCCAGCAGCTTAGAGTTTCAGGGTGAAGAGACCCAGTACTTC,CASSLEFQGEETQYF
TRBV9,.,TRBJ2-7,.,TGTGCCAGCAGCCCCCGCGTGTCTGACTACGAGCAGTACTTC,CASSPRVSDYEQYF
TRBV6-6,.,TRBJ2-1,.,TGTGCCAGCAGTACTGGGCCGTCCCCCTACAATGAGCAGTTCTTC,CASSTGPSPYNEQFF
TRBV7-2,.,TRBJ2-6,.,TGTGCCAGCAGCTTAATCCCGGGACAACTGTCTGGGGCCAACGTCCTGACTTTC,CASSLIPGQLSGANVLTF
TRBV7-2,.,TRBJ2-2,.,TGTGCCAGCAGCCCTTCTCCGATCCGGACAGAGAGCGGGGAGCTGTTTTTT,CASSPSPIRTESGELFF
TRBV6-4,.,TRBJ2-2,large,TGTGCCAGCAGTGCCTCAATGGAGTCCGGGGAGCTGTTTTTT,CASSASMESGELFF